The 22 T cell receptor beta chains below come from one sample, sequenced in a study of blood T cells in healthy people across ages. Primed by a sample-barcoded 5' primer and a J-beta primer mix, a second PCR proceeded for 7 to 11 cycles. TCRdb re-derived calls from the 5' RACE reads in MiXCR, one entry per CDR3 protein. Of 1.5 million to 2 million distinct CDR3 sequences in the sample, around 50% were seen once. The source material was blood. The receptors were sampled from a woman between 40 and 50 years old in good health.

This chain uses TRBV2 with TRBJ2-1, with 7 bases aligning to TRBD1. The V gene end was trimmed by 6 bases and the J gene end by 4 bases; junction bases not matched to a gene: 6. This CDR3 region has 14 residues. Per the germline V gene, CDR1 is SNHLY and CDR2 is FYNNEI. The CDR3 nucleotides are TGTGCCAGCAGCGACAGGGCATTGTACAATGAGCAGTTCTTC. Its translation: CASSDRALYNEQFF.

This clonotype was counted between two and nine times. This sequence joins TRBV12-3 or TRBV12-4 and TRBJ2-5; TRBD2 is a possible D gene (6 bases). V lost 8 bases and J lost 4, with 11 bases in between. This CDR3 region has 12 residues. The chain's CDR3 is CASGDFGETQYF. Written as DNA, the CDR3 is TGTGCCAGCGGGGACTTTGGAGAGACCCAGTACTTC.

This clonotype has just a few counts. This chain links TRBV18 with TRBJ2-7, with 9 bases aligning to TRBD1. Trimming at V came to 1 base and at J to 7 bases, leaving 11 bases not matched to a gene. Germline-derived CDR1 and CDR2 are KGHSH and LQKENI. The CDR3 spans 16 residues. The CDR3 DNA follows: TGTGCCAGCTCACCACTAATCGGACAGGGGCGAGATGAGCAGTACTTC. Translation: CASSPLIGQGRDEQYF.

This clonotype was detected only a few times. The V call is TRBV15, the J call TRBJ2-1; D is possibly TRBD1 (5 bases). CDR1 LNHNV and CDR2 YYDKDF come from the germline V gene (reference sequence). The CDR3 is 14 residues long. Between the trimmed V and J ends, which lost 0 bases and 8 bases, there was a span of 11 bases. CDR3 sequence: CATSRDRLGDEQFF. CDR3 DNA: TGTGCCACCAGCAGAGATCGTTTAGGGGATGAGCAGTTCTTC.

This clonotype was seen only a few times. This chain joins TRBV20-1 and TRBJ1-2, with TRBD1 matching 7 bases. The germline V gene has CDR1 DFQATT and CDR2 SNEGSKA (reference sequence). This CDR3 has 16 residues. J gave up 4 bases and V 1 base, and 12 bases lay outside the gene matches. The CDR3 here is CSARGQGGGKLYGYTF. The CDR3 nucleotides read TGCAGTGCTAGAGGACAGGGCGGGGGGAAACTCTATGGCTACACCTTC.

This clonotype was observed at least ten times. This chain links TRBV12-3 or TRBV12-4 with TRBJ2-7, with D maybe TRBD1 (6 bases). This CDR3 is 14 amino acids long. V gave up 5 bases and J gave up 10 bases, with 21 bases separating them. The CDR3 DNA reads TGTGCCAGCAGTAAGGACAGTACTCAGCGCCAACAGTACTTC. This codes for CASSKDSTQRQQYF.

This chain links TRBV20-1 with TRBJ2-1; D unresolved. The germline CDR1 and CDR2 sequences are DFQATT and SNEGSKA (reference sequence). V was clipped by 0 bases and J by 6 bases, with 6 bases between them. This CDR3 spans 12 amino acids. The CDR3 here is CSARDFRNEQFF. The CDR3 region has the DNA TGCAGTGCTAGAGATTTCCGCAATGAGCAGTTCTTC.

This clonotype has only a few counts. CDR3 loop: CASSSGTGAGVNEQFF. In DNA form, the CDR3 reads TGCGCCAGCAGCTCTGGGACAGGGGCCGGTGTCAATGAGCAGTTCTTC. V gene TRBV5-1 combines with J gene TRBJ2-1, with TRBD1 matching 10 bases. Germline V lookup: CDR1 SGHRS, CDR2 YFSETQ. This CDR3 spans 16 amino acids. V lost 3 bases and J lost 6; bases outside the gene matches: 9. The full variable domain, rest sourced from reference TRBV5-1 and TRBJ2-1, is KAGVTQTPRYLIKTRGQQVTLSCSPISGHRSVSWYQQTPGQGLQFLFEYFSETQRNKGNFPGRFSGRQFSNSRSEMNVSTLELGDSALYLCASSSGTGAGVNEQFFGPGTRLTVL.

This chain connects TRBV2 to TRBJ2-5; weak D call: TRBD1 (6 bases). The CDR3 consists of 13 residues. V lost 5 bases, J lost 7 bases, and 14 bases lay in between. The V gene's germline CDR1 is SNHLY and CDR2 FYNNEI. The DNA for the CDR3 is TGTGCCAGCAGTTTACCACCGACAGGGACCCAGTACTTC. Translated: CASSLPPTGTQYF.

Regarding this clonotype: This may stem from a read error, because a much larger clone lies one nucleotide away. The chain joins TRBV4-3 to TRBJ2-3, with TRBD2 identical over 12 bases. The CDR3 has 16 amino acids. CDR1 LGHNA and CDR2 YSLEER come from the germline V gene. As DNA, the CDR3 is TGCACCAGCAGCCAAGAAACTAGCGGGGGGTTAGATACGCAGTATTTT. Residues: CTSSQETSGGLDTQYF.

This clonotype was seen only a few times. The gene calls are TRBV5-1 and TRBJ2-1; TRBD2 matches 9 bases. V was pared by 8 bases and J by 5 bases, with 8 bases of the junction left unmatched. This CDR3 region has 14 residues. CDR1 is SGHRS and CDR2 is YFSETQ in the germline V gene. The CDR3 loop is CASRGLALHNEQFF. The CDR3 nucleotides are TGCGCCAGTCGCGGACTAGCGCTTCACAATGAGCAGTTCTTC. The full variable domain, with the rest looked up from reference TRBV5-1 and TRBJ2-1, is KAGVTQTPRYLIKTRGQQVTLSCSPISGHRSVSWYQQTPGQGLQFLFEYFSETQRNKGNFPGRFSGRQFSNSRSEMNVSTLELGDSALYLCASRGLALHNEQFFGPGTRLTVL.

The chain couples TRBV4-2 to TRBJ2-2; 7 nucleotides agree with TRBD1. This CDR3 is 14 amino acids long. With 2 bases clipped from V and 4 bases from J, the junction kept 1 base outside the gene matches. The germline V gene has CDR1 LGHNA and CDR2 YNFKEQ. The CDR3: CASSQTGATGELFF. DNA for the CDR3: TGTGCCAGCAGCCAAACAGGGGCCACCGGGGAGCTGTTTTTT.

The sample holds a few counts of this clonotype. V usage is TRBV29-1 and J usage is TRBJ2-1, with TRBD2 matching over 11 bases. The germline V gene has CDR1 SQVTM and CDR2 ANQGSEA. There are 14 residues in the CDR3. V shed 4 bases, J shed 4 bases, and the junction held 3 bases outside the gene matches. The CDR3 DNA reads TGCAGCGTTGGGGCTAGCGGGGGGTACAATGAGCAGTTCTTC. Protein sequence: CSVGASGGYNEQFF.

The chain is built from TRBV5-1 and TRBJ1-2; possibly TRBD1 for D (5 bases). V was clipped by 4 bases and J by 6 bases, with 13 bases between them. The CDR3 has 13 amino acids. CDR1 and CDR2 (germline): SGHRS, YFSETQ. The CDR3 DNA follows: TGCGCCAGCAGCGTGGCGTCAGGGAATGGCTACACCTTC. Residues: CASSVASGNGYTF.

This chain links TRBV5-1 with TRBJ2-5; D possibly corresponds to TRBD1 (6 bases). Germline V gives CDR1 SGHRS, CDR2 YFSETQ. CDR3 size: 18 residues. Deletions cut 1 base from V and 2 bases from J, with 21 bases between. CDR3 in amino acids: CASSLLVEYRAGQETQYF. The CDR3 coding sequence is TGCGCCAGCAGCTTGTTAGTCGAGTACAGGGCTGGGCAAGAGACCCAGTACTTC.

This clonotype showed up just a few times. The genes are TRBV14 and TRBJ1-2; tentatively, D is TRBD1 (5 bases). This CDR3 has 16 amino acids. Between the trimmed V and J ends, which lost 3 bases and 4 bases, there was a span of 18 bases. CDR1 is SGHDN and CDR2 is FVKESK in the germline V gene. Here the CDR3 DNA reads TGTGCCAGCAGCCAGTTACTTAGCCGGGACTCCTATGGCTACACCTTC. Encoded protein: CASSQLLSRDSYGYTF.

V gene TRBV21-1 combines with J gene TRBJ2-7. TRBV21-1 represents a pseudogene. There are 16 residues in the CDR3. The CDR3 DNA reads TGTGCCAGCAAACCCCAAGTGGGTCCTAAGACCTACGAGCAGTACTTC. Protein sequence: CASKPQVGPKTYEQYF.

V usage is TRBV4-3 and J usage is TRBJ2-5; TRBD2 matches 7 bases. Germline V gives CDR1 LGHNA, CDR2 YSLEER. The CDR3 has 14 residues. V shed 2 bases, J shed 3 bases, and the junction held 3 bases outside the gene matches. CDR3 DNA sequence: TGCGCCAGCAGCCAAAAGGGGAGGGAAGAGACCCAGTACTTC. Protein product: CASSQKGREETQYF.

The chain is built from TRBV4-3 and TRBJ1-2; 11 nucleotides line up with TRBD1. This CDR3 spans 17 amino acids. After removal of 0 bases from V and 8 bases from J, the junction contained 11 bases not matched to a gene. Germline V gives CDR1 LGHNA, CDR2 YSLEER. CDR3 loop: CASSQDLGTGGKEGYTF. The CDR3 nucleotides are TGCGCCAGCAGCCAAGATTTAGGGACAGGGGGTAAGGAAGGCTACACCTTC.

V is TRBV7-8 and J is TRBJ2-5; D gene uncertain. Trimming took 0 bases from V and 2 from J, leaving 13 bases between them. Germline V gene data show CDR1 as SGHVS and CDR2 as FQNEAQ. There are 16 residues in the CDR3. The CDR3 DNA is TGTGCCAGCAGCTTAGCACAGTTGGCGACACAAGAGACCCAGTACTTC. Translation gives CASSLAQLATQETQYF.

V and J are TRBV27 and TRBJ2-1, with a tentative D call TRBD2 (6 bases). Looked up from germline, CDR1 is MNHEY and CDR2 is SMNVEV (reference sequence). Trimming took off 2 bases at V and 8 bases at J, with 10 bases between the two ends. The CDR3 covers 13 residues. CDR3 bases: TGTGCCAGCAGTTTAGGAACTAGCCATGAGCAGTTCTTC. Translation: CASSLGTSHEQFF.

V is TRBV20-1 and J is TRBJ2-5, with D perhaps given as TRBD1 or TRBD2 (5 bases each). The J call may be incorrect, as the DNA end agrees better with TRBJ2-7. This CDR3 is 14 amino acids long. The germline gives CDR1 DFQATT, CDR2 SNEGSKA (reference sequence). The CDR3 DNA sequence: TGCAGTGCTGGATCCGGGGCAGGGTATGTCGAGCAGTACTTC. Amino acid sequence: CSAGSGAGYVEQYF.